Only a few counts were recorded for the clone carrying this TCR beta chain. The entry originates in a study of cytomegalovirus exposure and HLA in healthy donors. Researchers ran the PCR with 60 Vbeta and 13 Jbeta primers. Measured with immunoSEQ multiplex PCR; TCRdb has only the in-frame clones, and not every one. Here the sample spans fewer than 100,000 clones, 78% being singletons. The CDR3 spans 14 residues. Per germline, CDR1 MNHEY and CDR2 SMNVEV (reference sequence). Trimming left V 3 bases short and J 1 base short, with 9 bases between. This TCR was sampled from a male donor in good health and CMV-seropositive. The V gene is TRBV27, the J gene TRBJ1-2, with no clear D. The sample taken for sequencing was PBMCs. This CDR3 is CASSFAGDNYGYTF. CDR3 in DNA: TGTGCCAGCAGTTTCGCCGGGGATAACTATGGCTACACCTTC.